The 22 T cell receptor beta chains presented below share a single source sample, sequenced in a study of CD8 T cells in ankylosing spondylitis. TCRdb re-analysed the 5' RACE reads in MiXCR, keeping a single row per CDR3 protein. The table has 100,000 or so distinct CDR3 sequences, more than 20% seen once. The material sequenced was synovial fluid, either unsorted or a sorted T cell fraction (not recorded which). All receptors derive from a male donor with ankylosing spondylitis.

In this sample, this clonotype turned up many times. The chain couples TRBV27 to TRBJ1-2, with 7 bases matching TRBD1. The CDR3 length is 15 residues. Germline V gives CDR1 MNHEY, CDR2 SMNVEV (reference sequence). V trimming: 5 bases; J trimming: 2 bases; junction bases outside the gene matches: 8. This CDR3 reads CASSQYRGTNYGYTF. For the CDR3, the DNA is TGTGCCAGCAGTCAATACAGGGGAACAAACTATGGCTACACCTTC.

In this sample, this clonotype turned up a few times. The gene calls are TRBV4-1 and TRBJ1-1; D is undetermined. The germline gives CDR1 MGHRA, CDR2 YSYEKL. The V gene lost 2 bases and the J gene lost 1 base, with 8 bases spanning the gap. The CDR3 consists of 14 residues. CDR3 sequence reads: CASSQILQNTEAFF. CDR3 coding DNA: TGCGCCAGCAGCCAAATTTTACAGAACACTGAAGCTTTCTTT.

This chain connects TRBV20-1 to TRBJ1-2; D gene ambiguous. Trimming stripped 0 bases from V and 8 bases from J, with 13 bases between. This CDR3 has 13 amino acids. Germline V gives CDR1 DFQATT, CDR2 SNEGSKA (reference sequence). CDR3 sequence reads: CSARDLAGLGYTF. The CDR3 DNA reads TGCAGTGCTAGAGATCTGGCGGGGTTGGGCTACACCTTC.

The gene calls are TRBV5-1 and TRBJ2-4, with D possibly TRBD2 on 6 matching bases. The length of the CDR3 is 13 residues. In germline, CDR1 is SGHRS, CDR2 YFSETQ. Trimming pared 0 bases from V and 12 bases from J, leaving 13 bases between. CDR3 sequence: CASSLDDGRTQYF. Written as DNA, the CDR3 is TGCGCCAGCAGCTTGGACGACGGGAGAACTCAGTACTTC.

The J gene is TRBJ1-3, the V gene TRBV12-3 or TRBV12-4, with D unresolved. The CDR3 runs to 14 residues. Between the trimmed V and J ends, which lost 6 bases and 0 bases, there was a span of 9 bases. The CDR3 reads CASRGGYSGNTIYF. As DNA, the CDR3 is TGTGCCAGCAGGGGAGGTTACTCTGGAAACACCATATATTTT.

The genes are TRBV15 and TRBJ2-4; 8 nucleotides agree with TRBD2. In germline, CDR1 is LNHNV, CDR2 YYDKDF (reference sequence). The V segment lost 4 bases and the J segment 2 bases; nucleotides outside the gene matches: 10. The CDR3 has 17 residues. The CDR3 coding sequence is TGTGCCACCAGCAACAGGGCTAGCGGGTGGACCAAAAACATTCAGTACTTC. The encoded protein is CATSNRASGWTKNIQYF.

This clonotype was recorded at least ten times. The chain carries TRBV6-2 or TRBV6-3 and TRBJ2-1; D not resolved. Germline CDR1 is MNHEY and CDR2 is SVGEGT. Trimming left V 5 bases short and J 10 bases short, with 9 bases between. The CDR3 extends over 11 amino acids. The CDR3 DNA is TGTGCCAGCAGTACCGGACCAGAGCAGTTCTTC. It translates to CASSTGPEQFF.

V gene TRBV27 combines with J gene TRBJ2-3; 7 bases align to TRBD2. This CDR3 comprises 17 residues. Trimming removed 1 base from V and 4 bases from J; junction bases left unmatched: 11. Germline CDR1 reads MNHEY; CDR2 reads SMNVEV (reference sequence). In DNA form, the CDR3 reads TGTGCCAGCAGTTTATTGAATGGCGGGAGTTCCCCAGATACGCAGTATTTT. It is translated as CASSLLNGGSSPDTQYF.

The genes are TRBV7-2 and TRBJ2-7; 7 nucleotides line up with TRBD1. V lost 4 bases to trimming and J lost 0 bases; unmatched junction nucleotides: 6. Germline V gives CDR1 SGHTA, CDR2 FQGNSA. This CDR3 is 15 amino acids long. DNA for the CDR3: TGTGCCAGCAGCTCCGGACAGGCATCCTCCTACGAGCAGTACTTC. Protein: CASSSGQASSYEQYF.

The V call is TRBV5-1, the J call TRBJ1-2; maybe TRBD1 (6 bases). V lost 3 bases, J lost 4 bases, and 10 bases lay in between. CDR3 length: 13 amino acids. Germline CDR1 SGHRS, CDR2 YFSETQ. The CDR3 here is CASSSRTAYGYTF. In DNA form, the CDR3 reads TGCGCCAGCAGCTCGCGGACAGCCTATGGCTACACCTTC.

The genes are TRBV29-1 and TRBJ1-2, with D uncertain. With 5 bases removed from V and 3 bases from J, the gap between germline ends came to 7 bases. The germline V gene encodes CDR1 SQVTM and CDR2 ANQGSEA. The CDR3 spans 11 residues. CDR3 residues: CSVIGDYGYTF. In nucleotides, the CDR3 is TGCAGCGTTATCGGGGACTATGGCTACACCTTC.

This clonotype was observed a few times. This sequence joins TRBV7-8 and TRBJ1-5, with D possibly being TRBD1 (6 bases). Germline V gene lookup returns CDR1 SGHVS and CDR2 FQNEAQ. V gave up 4 bases and J gave up 0 bases, with 13 bases separating them. CDR3 length equals 16 residues. The DNA of the CDR3 is TGTGCCAGCAGCTCGGGGGCAGGGATTAGCAATCAGCCCCAGCATTTT. This codes for CASSSGAGISNQPQHF.

This clonotype was seen repeatedly, ten times or more. The CDR3 DNA reads TGTGCCAGCAGCTTCTGGGATGGGGAGACCCAGTACTTC. This codes for CASSFWDGETQYF. The V and J genes are TRBV5-5 and TRBJ2-5; no clear D. CDR3 length equals 13 residues. Trimming removed 2 bases from V and 5 bases from J, with 10 bases in between. CDR1 is SGHKS and CDR2 is YYEKEE in the germline V gene (reference sequence).

This clonotype was detected only a few times. This sequence joins TRBV12-3 or TRBV12-4 and TRBJ1-1; 7 nucleotides line up with TRBD1. This CDR3 has 17 amino acids. Germline trimming cut 5 bases from V and 2 bases from J; bases unmatched to any gene: 14. The CDR3: CASSVGSEGTANTEAFF. As DNA, the CDR3 is TGTGCCAGCAGTGTAGGCAGCGAAGGGACAGCAAACACTGAAGCTTTCTTT.

The V gene is TRBV7-6, the J gene TRBJ1-1; D gene ambiguous. The V gene's germline CDR1 is SGHVS and CDR2 FNYEAQ. V was trimmed by 3 bases and J by 3 bases, leaving 8 bases between them. The length of the CDR3 is 13 residues. The CDR3 sequence: CASSFSEDTEAFF. For the CDR3, the DNA is TGTGCCAGCAGCTTTTCCGAGGACACTGAAGCTTTCTTT.

This clonotype was seen once. The chain joins TRBV12-3 or TRBV12-4 to TRBJ1-5; the D gene is possibly TRBD1 (6 bases). The V and J ends lost 5 bases and 3 bases respectively, with 11 bases between them. This CDR3 is 14 amino acids long. CDR3 sequence reads: CASSLGTLNQPQHF. The DNA for the CDR3 is TGTGCCAGCAGTCTCGGGACACTCAATCAGCCCCAGCATTTT.

This clonotype turned up a few times. The CDR3 DNA sequence: TGTGCCAGCAGCCCATCAGGACTAGCGGGACCCGGGGCACGGAATGAGCAGTTCTTC. Amino acid sequence: CASSPSGLAGPGARNEQFF. The gene calls are TRBV9 and TRBJ2-1, with 12 bases that match TRBD2. This CDR3 has 19 residues. From germline, CDR1 is SGDLS and CDR2 YYNGEE. The V and J ends lost 4 bases and 7 bases, in that order; junction bases with no gene match: 18.

Only a few counts were recorded for this clonotype. The chain joins TRBV12-3 or TRBV12-4 to TRBJ2-5; tentative D call: TRBD2 (5 bases). Trimming took off 7 bases at V and 7 bases at J, with 13 bases between the two ends. This CDR3 contains 12 residues. The CDR3, as DNA: TGTGCCAGCATGCTGGCAGAGGGGACCCAGTACTTC. It encodes CASMLAEGTQYF.

The genes are TRBV7-2 and TRBJ2-2, with D perhaps matching TRBD1 or TRBD2 (6 bases each). V was cut by 6 bases and J by 7 bases, with 18 bases left in between. The CDR3 is made up of 15 amino acids. CDR1 and CDR2 from the germline V gene are SGHTA and FQGNSA. The DNA for the CDR3 is TGTGCCAGCAGGGGGATGGGGGGCTCTAGCGGGGAGCTGTTTTTT. Protein: CASRGMGGSSGELFF.

A few counts support this clonotype. J is TRBJ2-1 and V is TRBV10-1; either TRBD1 or TRBD2 may supply D (7 bases each). The germline V gene encodes CDR1 WNHNN and CDR2 SYGVQD (reference sequence). Trimming took off 6 bases at V and 5 bases at J, with 17 bases between the two ends. This CDR3 comprises 15 residues. For the CDR3, the DNA is TGCGCCAGCAGCGAGACAGGGAGGGGTCACAATGAGCAGTTCTTC. Its protein product is CASSETGRGHNEQFF.

V gene TRBV30 combines with J gene TRBJ2-7; 8 nucleotides align to TRBD2. The ends lost 2 bases at V and 4 bases at J; junction bases unmatched: 4. The V gene's germline CDR1 is GTSNPN and CDR2 SVGIG (reference sequence). The CDR3 is made up of 13 amino acids. The DNA of the CDR3 is TGTGCCTGGAGTACAAGCGGGAGATACGAGCAGTACTTC. It encodes CAWSTSGRYEQYF.

This chain links TRBV6-1 with TRBJ2-7, with D uncertain. Trimming removed 8 bases at V and 4 bases at J, with 15 bases between. Germline values: CDR1 MNHNS, CDR2 SASEGT. The CDR3 spans 13 residues. The CDR3 DNA follows: TGTGCCAGCCTAGGTCCTTTCGGATACGAGCAGTACGTC. Its protein is CASLGPFGYEQYV.